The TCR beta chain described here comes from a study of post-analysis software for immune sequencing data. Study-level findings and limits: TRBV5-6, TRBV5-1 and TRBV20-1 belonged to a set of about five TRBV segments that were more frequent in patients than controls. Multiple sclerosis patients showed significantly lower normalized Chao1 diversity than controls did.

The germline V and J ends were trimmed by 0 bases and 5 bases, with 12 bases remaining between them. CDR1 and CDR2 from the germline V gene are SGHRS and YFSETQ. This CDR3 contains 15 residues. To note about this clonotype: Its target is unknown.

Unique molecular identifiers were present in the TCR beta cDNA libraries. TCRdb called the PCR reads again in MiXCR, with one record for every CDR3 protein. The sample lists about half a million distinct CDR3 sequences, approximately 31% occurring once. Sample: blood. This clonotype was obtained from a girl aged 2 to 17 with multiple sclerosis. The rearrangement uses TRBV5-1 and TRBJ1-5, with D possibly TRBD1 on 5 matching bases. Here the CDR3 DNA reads TGCGCCAGCAGCTTGGACGCGACAGCAGATCAGCCCCAGCATTTT. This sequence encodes CASSLDATADQPQHF.